The T cell receptor beta chain under discussion was sequenced for a study of CD8 T cells in Susac syndrome. V lost 3 bases to trimming and J lost 6 bases, with 12 bases between them. CDR3 length equals 14 residues. CDR1 and CDR2 from the germline V gene are SGHDT and YYEEEE. Reverse transcription used roughly 0.5 to 1 ug RNA and random hexamers. An immunoSEQ multiplex PCR generated amplified TCR beta CDR3 products spanning 54 Vbeta and 13 Jbeta. TCRdb analysed the immunoSEQ multiplex PCR reads with MiXCR anew, one entry per CDR3 protein. The profile shows some 26,000 distinct CDR3 sequences, around 95% of them singletons. While CD8+ and CD4+ T cells were isolated negatively, TEMRA cells were enriched by FACS. The study, taken as a whole, reports: It was acknowledged by the study that relatively few individuals were included in its TCR sequencing and HLA analysis.

About this clonotype: Its antigen is not known.

Sequencing was performed on CD8+ T cells from PBMCs. The chain joins TRBV5-6 to TRBJ1-4; possible D gene TRBD1, 5 bases. This TCR was sampled from a human donor in good health. The CDR3: CASSSGMGDEKLFF. CDR3 nucleotides: TGTGCCAGCAGCTCCGGAATGGGGGATGAAAAACTGTTTTTT.